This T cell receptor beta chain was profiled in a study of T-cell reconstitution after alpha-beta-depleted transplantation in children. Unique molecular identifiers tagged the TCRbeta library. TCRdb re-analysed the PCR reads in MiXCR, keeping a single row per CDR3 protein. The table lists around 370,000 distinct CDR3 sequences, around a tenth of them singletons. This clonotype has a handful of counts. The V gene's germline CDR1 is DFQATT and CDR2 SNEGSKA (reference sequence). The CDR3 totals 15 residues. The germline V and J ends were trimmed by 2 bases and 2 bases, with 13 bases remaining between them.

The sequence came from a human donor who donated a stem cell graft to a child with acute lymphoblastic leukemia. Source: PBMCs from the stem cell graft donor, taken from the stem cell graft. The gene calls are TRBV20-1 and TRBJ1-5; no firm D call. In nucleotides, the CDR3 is TGCAGTGCTAGACAGGCCTCCGGGCGCAATCAGCCCCAGCATTTT. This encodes CSARQASGRNQPQHF.